This T cell receptor (beta chain) was sequenced in a study of blood T cell repertoires in COVID-19. About the study: The samples span acute and convalescent COVID-19 from the United States, Italy and Spain.

The CDR3 is 16 residues long. CDR1 is KGHSH and CDR2 is LQKENI in the germline V gene. V trimming: 1 base; J trimming: 3 bases; junction bases outside the gene matches: 8. In the authors' workflow: Reference gene primer amplification gave nucleated cell count estimates. Sequencing used immunoSEQ multiplex PCR; TCRdb keeps in-frame clones, though not all of them. V and J calls and clone size are copied from that table; D and trimming were computed from the DNA. The sample contains about 140,000 clones, about 87% of which appear only once. The receptor comes from a human donor with COVID-19, enrolled during active disease. The donor label of this sample is uncertain. The V and J genes are TRBV18 and TRBJ2-7; TRBD1 agrees at 8 bases. The sequencing input was peripheral blood. This chain's CDR3 is CASSPRTGTGIYEQYF. CDR3 bases: TGTGCCAGCTCACCACGAACCGGGACAGGTATCTACGAGCAGTACTTC.